The source of this TCR beta chain is a study of response to subunit inactivated influenza vaccine. V dropped 4 bases and J dropped 5 bases, with 11 bases sitting between them. The CDR3 runs to 12 residues. CDR1 is SQVTM and CDR2 is ANQGSEA in the germline V gene. TCRdb reprocessed the RT-PCR reads via MiXCR and lists one record per CDR3 protein. The sample lists 530,000 or so distinct CDR3 sequences, 13% to 15% occurring once. Sequencing used PBMCs from blood, obtained approximately 13 days after vaccination. The gene calls are TRBV29-1 and TRBJ2-5; the D is unclear. This sequence originates from a man in his forties or fifties who received an inactivated influenza vaccine. The DNA of the CDR3 is TGCAGCGTTGGTCGACCCTGGGAGACCCAGTACTTC. Its protein product is CSVGRPWETQYF.